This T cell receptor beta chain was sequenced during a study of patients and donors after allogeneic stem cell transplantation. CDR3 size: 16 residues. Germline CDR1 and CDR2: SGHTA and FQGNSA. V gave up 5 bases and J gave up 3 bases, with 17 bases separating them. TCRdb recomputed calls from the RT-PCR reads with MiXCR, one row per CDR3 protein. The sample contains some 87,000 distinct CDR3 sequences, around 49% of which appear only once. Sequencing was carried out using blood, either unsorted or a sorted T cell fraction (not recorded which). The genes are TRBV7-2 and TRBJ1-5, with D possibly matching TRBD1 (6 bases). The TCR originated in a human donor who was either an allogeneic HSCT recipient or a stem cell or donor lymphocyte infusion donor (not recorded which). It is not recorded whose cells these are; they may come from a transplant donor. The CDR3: CASSPNSGVVNQPQHF. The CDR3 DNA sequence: TGTGCCAGCAGCCCTAACTCAGGGGTCGTCAATCAGCCCCAGCATTTT.